This record concerns one T cell receptor (beta chain) sequence. The data were produced by immunoSEQ multiplex PCR, yet TCRdb's version contains in-frame clones alone and is incomplete. The table shows tens of thousands of clones, with over 85% occurring only once. Trimming stripped 4 bases from V and 2 bases from J, with 15 bases between. The CDR3 has 16 amino acids. Germline V gene sequence: CDR1 KGHSH, CDR2 LQKENI. The data belong to a study of control samples from healthy donors and cancer patients. J is TRBJ2-1 and V is TRBV18; D might be TRBD1 or TRBD2, each matching 6 bases. The sequenced sample was PBMCs. The receptor was isolated from a middle-aged woman with lung cancer. The CDR3 sequence: CASSQPGATAYNEQFF. The CDR3 nucleotides are TGTGCCAGCTCACAACCGGGGGCTACTGCCTACAATGAGCAGTTCTTC.